This T cell receptor (beta chain) originates from a study of human T cells and chemical hapten exposure. This clonotype was seen only a few times. The antigen is unknown. Time point meaning: pre-sensitization, week 0. Treatment in this sample: therapeutic diphenylcyclopropenone sensitization with weekly scalp DPC. The V end lost 4 bases, the J end lost 3 bases, and 12 bases lay between the germline ends. The CDR3 sequence is 13 residues long. Germline values: CDR1 DFQATT, CDR2 SNEGSKA (reference sequence). Study observations and caveats: Expanded TCR sets contained significantly more large CDR3 similarity clusters than controls.

Each CDR3 protein gets one entry after TCRdb re-called the RACE reads with MiXCR. This sample has 40,000 to 50,000 distinct CDR3 sequences, with 9.5% to 15% found just once. This chain uses TRBV20-1 with TRBJ2-5; D is perhaps TRBD1 (6 bases). The material was whole blood, obtained in connection with sensitization to the hapten diphenylcyclopropenone (DPC). The source is a woman aged 30 to 39 with alopecia areata. Some clones in this sample may be carry-over from other donors' samples. CDR3 in amino acids: CSANTGLEETQYF. As DNA, the CDR3 is TGCAGTGCTAATACAGGGTTGGAAGAGACCCAGTACTTC.